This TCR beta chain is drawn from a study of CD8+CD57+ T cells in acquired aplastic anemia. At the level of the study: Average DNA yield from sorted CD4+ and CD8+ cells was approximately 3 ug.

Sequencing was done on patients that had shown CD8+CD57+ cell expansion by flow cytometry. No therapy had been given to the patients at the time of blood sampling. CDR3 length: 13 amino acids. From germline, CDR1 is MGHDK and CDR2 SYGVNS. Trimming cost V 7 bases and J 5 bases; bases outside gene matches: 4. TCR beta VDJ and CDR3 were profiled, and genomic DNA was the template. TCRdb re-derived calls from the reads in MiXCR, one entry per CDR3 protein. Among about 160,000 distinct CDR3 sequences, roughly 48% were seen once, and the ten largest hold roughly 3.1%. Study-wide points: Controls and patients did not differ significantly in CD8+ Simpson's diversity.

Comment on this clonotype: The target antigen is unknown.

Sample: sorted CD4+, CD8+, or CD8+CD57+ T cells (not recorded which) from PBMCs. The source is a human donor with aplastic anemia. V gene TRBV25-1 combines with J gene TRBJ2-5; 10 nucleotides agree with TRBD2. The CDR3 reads CASTASGSETQYF. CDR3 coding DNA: TGTGCCAGCACGGCTAGCGGGAGTGAGACCCAGTACTTC.